Following are 20 T cell receptor beta chains from one sample sequenced in a study of blood T cell repertoires in COVID-19 (dated by TCRdb to about 2020). Libraries came from the immunoSEQ multiplex PCR assay. TCRdb took this table from immuneACCESS and kept in-frame rearrangements with V and J called. Such tables lack part of the clones; where checked against another copy, unresolved V genes explain under half of the gap, and the rest is unexplained. The sample table records 200,000 or so clones; 80% to 90% of these occur just once. Of the sample, roughly an eighth is held by the ten largest clones. The specimen was peripheral blood. Receptors were obtained from a woman of 80 years or more with COVID-19, enrolled during active disease.

The rearrangement uses TRBV7-8 and TRBJ2-1, with TRBD2 identical over 11 bases. From germline, CDR1 is SGHVS and CDR2 FQNEAQ. V lost 2 bases and J lost 7; bases outside the gene matches: 4. CDR3 length: 15 residues. Written as DNA, the CDR3 is TGTGCCAGCAGCTTATGGGGACTAGCGGATAATGAGCAGTTCTTC. Amino acid sequence: CASSLWGLADNEQFF.

This rearrangement joins TRBV19 to TRBJ1-2; 8 bases match TRBD1. Trimming cost V 5 bases and J 5 bases; bases outside gene matches: 13. The CDR3 has 16 amino acids. Germline CDR1 LNHDA, CDR2 SQIVND (reference sequence). CDR3 region: CASSPQWTGSSYGYTF. The CDR3, as DNA: TGTGCCAGTAGTCCCCAGTGGACAGGGAGTTCATATGGCTACACCTTC.

The chain recombines TRBV6-5 with TRBJ2-2; a possible D gene is TRBD1 (6 bases). The CDR3 sequence is 14 residues long. Between the trimmed V and J ends, which lost 4 bases and 5 bases, there was a span of 11 bases. Germline CDR1 and CDR2: MNHEY and SVGAGI. The CDR3 loop is CASSFRGGTGELFF. The CDR3 coding sequence is TGTGCCAGCAGTTTCAGGGGTGGGACCGGGGAGCTGTTTTTT.

The CDR3 reads CASPIQNTLAGPSSYNEQFF. The CDR3 nucleotides are TGTGCCAGCCCAATCCAAAATACTCTAGCGGGGCCCAGCTCCTACAATGAGCAGTTCTTC. The rearrangement links TRBV21-1 to TRBJ2-1; the table's D call, TRBD2, was not checked against the DNA. TRBV21-1 is tagged as a pseudogene. The CDR3 length is 20 residues.

The chain combines TRBV7-3 with TRBJ2-2, with TRBD2 matching 7 bases. V trimming: 2 bases; J trimming: 1 base; junction bases outside the gene matches: 4. This CDR3 region has 16 residues. CDR1 SGHTA and CDR2 FQGTGA come from the germline V gene. CDR3 protein: CASSLGLAENTGELFF. The CDR3 DNA is TGTGCCAGCAGCTTAGGGCTAGCGGAGAACACCGGGGAGCTGTTTTTT.

The chain couples TRBV10-3 to TRBJ2-7; 9 bases are a match to TRBD2. V gave up 10 bases and J gave up 4 bases; unmatched junction bases: 2. Per the germline V gene, CDR1 is ENHRY and CDR2 is SYGVKD. The CDR3 is 11 residues long. The CDR3 reads CATAGGYEQYF. CDR3 bases: TGTGCCACGGCGGGAGGGTACGAGCAGTACTTC.

This clone was recorded only once. The chain joins TRBV18 to TRBJ2-5; TRBD2 might be the D (6 bases). V was cut by 0 bases and J by 7 bases, with 6 bases left in between. Germline CDR1 KGHSH, CDR2 LQKENI. The CDR3 loop spans 12 amino acids. The CDR3 protein is CASSPPGGTQYF. The CDR3 region has the DNA TGTGCCAGCTCACCACCGGGGGGGACCCAGTACTTC.

In its sample, this clone was seen once. The V call is TRBV7-2, the J call TRBJ2-5; 10 positions match TRBD2. The CDR3 covers 15 residues. CDR1 is SGHTA, CDR2 FQGNSA, per germline. V shed 3 bases, J shed 2 bases, and the junction held 3 bases outside the gene matches. The CDR3 sequence: CASSFGLAAQETQYF. The CDR3 DNA reads TGTGCCAGCAGCTTCGGACTAGCGGCACAAGAGACCCAGTACTTC.

This clone was picked up a small number of times. The rearrangement uses TRBV18 and TRBJ2-1, with 12 bases aligning to TRBD2. Germline V gene data show CDR1 as KGHSH and CDR2 as LQKENI. J was trimmed by 2 bases and V by 3 bases; bases with no gene match: 2. There are 16 residues in the CDR3. The CDR3 nucleotides read TGTGCCAGCTCACCCCTAGCGGGGGGGCCCTACAATGAGCAGTTCTTC. Its protein product is CASSPLAGGPYNEQFF.

This sequence joins TRBV12-5 and TRBJ2-5; possible D gene TRBD1, 5 bases. The V end was cut by 4 bases, the J end by 3 bases, with 9 bases between. This CDR3 is 13 amino acids long. The germline V gene has CDR1 LGHNT and CDR2 FRNRAP. CDR3 coding DNA: TGTGCTAGTGGTTCAGGGTTGGAAGAGACCCAGTACTTC. It specifies CASGSGLEETQYF.

The chain is built from TRBV30 and TRBJ1-1, with D unclear. Germline CDR1 is GTSNPN and CDR2 is SVGIG (reference sequence). Trimming cost V 0 bases and J 4 bases, with 9 bases left between them. CDR3 length: 13 residues. This CDR3 reads CAWSVSLFTEAFF. The CDR3 region has the DNA TGTGCCTGGAGTGTTAGTTTGTTCACTGAAGCTTTCTTT.

V gene TRBV4-1 combines with J gene TRBJ2-2, with 7 bases aligning to TRBD1. The CDR3 totals 14 residues. Trimming took 5 bases from V and 6 from J; bases not matched to a gene: 6. Germline assignment: CDR1 MGHRA and CDR2 YSYEKL. CDR3 coding DNA: TGCGCCAGCAGCTCACGCCAGGGGGCCGGGGAGCTGTTTTTT. It yields the protein CASSSRQGAGELFF.

The V and J genes are TRBV11-3 and TRBJ2-1; 7 bases line up with TRBD2. V was pared by 5 bases and J by 5 bases, with 3 bases of the junction left unmatched. Germline V gene data show CDR1 as SGHNT and CDR2 as YENEEA. The CDR3 totals 13 residues. The CDR3 loop reads CASSRSGDNEQFF. CDR3 coding DNA: TGTGCCAGCAGCAGGAGCGGGGACAATGAGCAGTTCTTC. Looking up the rest from reference TRBV11-3 and TRBJ2-1 gives the full variable domain: EAGVVQSPRYKIIEKKQPVAFWCNPISGHNTLYWYLQNLGQGPELLIRYENEEAVDDSQLPKDRFSAERLKGVDSTLKIQPAELGDSAVYLCASSRSGDNEQFFGPGTRLTVL.

This chain links TRBV27 with TRBJ1-1; TRBD1 aligns across 8 bases. The CDR3 totals 14 residues. Unmatched junction bases numbered 3, after V lost 2 bases and J lost 4 bases. CDR1 MNHEY and CDR2 SMNVEV come from the germline V gene (reference sequence). CDR3 DNA: TGTGCCAGCAGTTTAAACAGGGGGGGCACTGAAGCTTTCTTT. Amino acid sequence: CASSLNRGGTEAFF.

A single count supports this clone. The chain carries TRBV18 and TRBJ1-3; possibly TRBD1 for D (5 bases). V shed 4 bases and J shed 7 bases, with 14 bases lying between them. In germline, CDR1 is KGHSH, CDR2 LQKENI. The CDR3 is 14 residues long. The CDR3, as DNA: TGTGCCAGCTCACACCGGGACTTGGGCAACACCATATATTTT. Its translation is CASSHRDLGNTIYF.

The chain joins TRBV7-9 to TRBJ1-2; 7 bases are a match to TRBD1. V was clipped by 3 bases and J by 4 bases; unmatched bases: 11. There are 16 residues in the CDR3. Germline V CDR1 and CDR2: SEHNR, FQNEAQ (reference sequence). CDR3: CASSFGTARPIYGYTF. The DNA for the CDR3 is TGTGCCAGCAGCTTCGGGACAGCTCGTCCCATCTATGGCTACACCTTC.

This clone was detected only once. V and J are TRBV28 and TRBJ2-3; the match to TRBD1 covers 7 bases. This CDR3 region has 16 residues. Germline V CDR1 and CDR2: MDHEN, SYDVKM. Trimming cost V 10 bases and J 2 bases; bases outside gene matches: 15. The CDR3 DNA is TGTGCCACAAAACCCCGGGACAGAAGGGCCACAGATACGCAGTATTTT. Its protein product is CATKPRDRRATDTQYF.

The chain uses TRBV19 and TRBJ2-5; 9 bases fit TRBD1. V lost 4 bases to trimming and J lost 5 bases; unmatched junction nucleotides: 20. This CDR3 comprises 19 residues. The germline CDR1 and CDR2 sequences are LNHDA and SQIVND (reference sequence). CDR3 region: CASSTPSGTGRSLGETQYF. CDR3 DNA sequence: TGTGCCAGTAGTACGCCCTCCGGGACAGGGCGATCTCTAGGGGAGACCCAGTACTTC. The variable domain in full, completed from reference TRBV19 and TRBJ2-5, reads DGGITQSPKYLFRKEGQNVTLSCEQNLNHDAMYWYRQDPGQGLRLIYYSQIVNDFQKGDIAEGYSVSREKKESFPLTVTSAQKNPTAFYLCASSTPSGTGRSLGETQYFGPGTRLLVL.

The chain couples TRBV21-1 to TRBJ1-1; no check of the table's D call, TRBD1, against the DNA was made. TRBV21-1 is annotated as a pseudogene. The CDR3 spans 16 residues. The CDR3 spells CASSKVETVINTEAFF. The CDR3 DNA sequence: TGTGCCAGCAGCAAAGTTGAGACAGTGATTAACACTGAAGCTTTCTTT.

This sequence joins TRBV19 and TRBJ2-5; a weak D match, TRBD2 (7 bases). The CDR3 has 17 residues. Germline loops: CDR1 LNHDA, CDR2 SQIVND (reference sequence). V was pared by 7 bases and J by 4 bases, with 25 bases between. The CDR3 DNA is TGTGCCAGTACCTCGGGGGGCATCTCCCCTTCACGAGAGACCCAGTACTTC. Its translation: CASTSGGISPSRETQYF.